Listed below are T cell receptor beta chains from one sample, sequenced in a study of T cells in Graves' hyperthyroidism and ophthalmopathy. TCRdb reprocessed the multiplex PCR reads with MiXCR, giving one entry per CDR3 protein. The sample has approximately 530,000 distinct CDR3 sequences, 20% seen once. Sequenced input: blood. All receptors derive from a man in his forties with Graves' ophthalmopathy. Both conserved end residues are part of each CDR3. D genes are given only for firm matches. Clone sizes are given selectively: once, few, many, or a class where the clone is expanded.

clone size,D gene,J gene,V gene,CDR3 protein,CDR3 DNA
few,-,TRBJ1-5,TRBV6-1,CASSDSVFGQYSNQPQHF,TGTGCCAGCAGTGATAGCGTGTTCGGGCAGTATAGCAATCAGCCCCAGCATTTT
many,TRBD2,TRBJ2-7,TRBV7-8,CASSSYLAGPTYEQYF,TGTGCCAGCAGCTCTTATTTAGCGGGGCCCACCTACGAGCAGTACTTC
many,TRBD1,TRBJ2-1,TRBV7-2,CASSRGQANNEQFF,TGTGCCAGCAGCCGAGGACAGGCCAACAATGAGCAGTTCTTC
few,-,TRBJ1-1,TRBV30,CAWSSRRAGNTEAFF,TGTGCCTGGAGTAGTAGGAGGGCAGGTAACACTGAAGCTTTCTTT
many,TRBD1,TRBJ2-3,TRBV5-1,CASSQGQGTDTQYF,TGCGCCAGCAGCCAGGGACAGGGGACAGATACGCAGTATTTT
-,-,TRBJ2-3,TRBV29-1,CSVGWGPDTQYF,TGCAGCGTTGGTTGGGGGCCGGATACGCAGTATTTT
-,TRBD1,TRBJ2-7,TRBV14,CASRRTGSEQYF,TGTGCCAGCAGACGGACAGGCTCCGAGCAGTACTTC
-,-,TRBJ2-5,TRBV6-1,CASRVGANQETQYF,TGTGCCAGCAGGGTCGGGGCCAACCAAGAGACCCAGTACTTC
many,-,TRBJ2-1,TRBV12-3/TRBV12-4,CASSFVYRRFNYNEQFF,TGTGCCAGCAGTTTTGTTTACCGCAGGTTCAACTACAATGAGCAGTTCTTC
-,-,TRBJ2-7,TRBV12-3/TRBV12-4,CASRRHPYEQYF,TGTGCCAGCAGGAGACATCCCTACGAGCAGTACTTC
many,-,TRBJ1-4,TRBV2,CASSVGVYEKLFF,TGTGCCAGCAGTGTTGGGGTTTATGAAAAACTGTTTTTT
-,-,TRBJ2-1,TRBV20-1,CSAPPIAGTYNEQFF,TGCAGTGCGCCCCCTATTGCGGGAACCTACAATGAGCAGTTCTTC
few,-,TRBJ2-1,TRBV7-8,CASSLVRESYNEQFF,TGTGCCAGCAGCTTGGTTAGAGAATCCTACAATGAGCAGTTCTTC
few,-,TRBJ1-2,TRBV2,CARRQAGGYTF,TGTGCCAGAAGACAGGCTGGAGGCTACACCTTC
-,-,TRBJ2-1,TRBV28,CASKTRGTGINEQFF,TGTGCCAGCAAAACCCGCGGAACAGGGATCAATGAGCAGTTCTTC
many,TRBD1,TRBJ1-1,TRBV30,CAWGQGGTEAFF,TGTGCCTGGGGACAGGGGGGGACTGAAGCTTTCTTT
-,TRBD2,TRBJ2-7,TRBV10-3,CAISLPGLASEQYF,TGTGCCATCAGTTTACCGGGACTAGCAAGCGAGCAGTACTTC
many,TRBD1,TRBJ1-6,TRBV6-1,CASSETGGSPLHF,TGTGCCAGCAGTGAAACAGGGGGATCACCCCTCCACTTT
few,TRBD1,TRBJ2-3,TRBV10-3,CAISGDRVTDTQYF,TGTGCCATCAGTGGGGACAGGGTCACAGATACGCAGTATTTT
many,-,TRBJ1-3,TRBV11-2,CASSLAGDPGNTIYF,TGTGCCAGCAGCTTAGCAGGGGACCCTGGAAACACCATATATTTT
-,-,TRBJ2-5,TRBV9,CASSPGGWQTQYF,TGTGCCAGCTCTCCGGGGGGCTGGCAGACCCAGTACTTC
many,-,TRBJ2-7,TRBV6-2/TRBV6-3,CASSYATATYEQYF,TGTGCCAGCAGTTACGCAACCGCGACCTACGAGCAGTACTTC
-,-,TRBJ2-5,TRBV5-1,CASSLTRVGETQYF,TGCGCCAGCAGCTTAACAAGGGTAGGGGAGACCCAGTACTTC
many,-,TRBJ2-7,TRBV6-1,CASSEGPGNSYEQYF,TGTGCCAGCAGTGAGGGGCCGGGCAACTCCTACGAGCAGTACTTC
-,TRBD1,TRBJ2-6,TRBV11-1,CASSLRQGAAGANVLTF,TGTGCCAGCAGCTTACGACAGGGGGCGGCTGGGGCCAACGTCCTGACTTTC
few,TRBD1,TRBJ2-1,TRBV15,CATSSEEGQVNNEQFF,TGTGCCACCAGCAGTGAGGAGGGACAGGTTAACAATGAGCAGTTCTTC
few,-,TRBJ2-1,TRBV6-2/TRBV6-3,CASSYFRSYNEQFF,TGTGCCAGCAGTTACTTTCGCTCCTACAATGAGCAGTTCTTC
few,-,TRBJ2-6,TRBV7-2,CASSLMGTARAGANVLTF,TGTGCCAGCAGCTTAATGGGGACGGCGAGGGCTGGGGCCAACGTCCTGACTTTC
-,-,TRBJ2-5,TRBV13,CASSPVDHRDQETQYF,TGTGCCAGCAGCCCGGTAGACCACCGGGATCAAGAGACCCAGTACTTC
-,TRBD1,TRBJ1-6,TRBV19,CASSDRGRTYNSPLHF,TGTGCCAGTAGTGACAGGGGGCGAACCTATAATTCACCCCTCCACTTT
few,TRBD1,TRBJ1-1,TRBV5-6,CASSSATGSQVWNTEAFF,TGTGCCAGCAGCTCAGCGACAGGGTCACAGGTATGGAACACTGAAGCTTTCTTT
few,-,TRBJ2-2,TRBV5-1,CASSLEPGRRTNGELFF,TGCGCCAGCAGCTTGGAGCCGGGCCGAAGGACCAACGGGGAGCTGTTTTTT
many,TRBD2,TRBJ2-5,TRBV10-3,CAISGEAGKETQYF,TGTGCCATCAGTGGAGAAGCGGGGAAAGAGACCCAGTACTTC
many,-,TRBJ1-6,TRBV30,CAWRRGHNSPLHF,TGTGCCTGGAGAAGAGGACATAATTCACCCCTCCACTTT
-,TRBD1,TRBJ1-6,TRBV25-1,CASSEPTGAHSPLHF,TGTGCCAGCAGTGAACCGACAGGGGCGCACTCACCCCTCCACTTT
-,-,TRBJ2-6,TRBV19,CASTSSSGANVLTF,TGTGCCAGTACTAGCTCCTCTGGGGCCAACGTCCTGACTTTC
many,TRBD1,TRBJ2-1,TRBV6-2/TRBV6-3,CASSYSQGDYNEQFF,TGTGCCAGCAGTTATTCCCAGGGGGATTACAATGAGCAGTTCTTC
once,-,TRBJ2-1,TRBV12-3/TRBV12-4,CASSFKPTWQFF,TGTGCCAGCAGTTTTAAACCAACCTGGCAGTTCTTC
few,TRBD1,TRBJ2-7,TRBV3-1,CASSQGPGQGTYEQYF,TGTGCCAGCAGCCAAGGTCCGGGACAGGGTACTTACGAGCAGTACTTC
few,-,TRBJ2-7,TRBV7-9,CASSQDGGVPYEQYF,TGTGCCAGCAGCCAAGATGGGGGCGTTCCCTACGAGCAGTACTTC
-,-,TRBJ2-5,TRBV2,CASSLWGRKETQYF,TGTGCCAGCAGTTTATGGGGCAGGAAAGAGACCCAGTACTTC
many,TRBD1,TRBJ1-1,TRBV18,CASSPQMSTGSREAFF,TGTGCCAGCTCACCACAAATGTCGACAGGGAGTAGGGAAGCTTTCTTT
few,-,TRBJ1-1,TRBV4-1,CASSQEREGMNTEAFF,TGCGCCAGCAGCCAAGAGAGGGAGGGTATGAACACTGAAGCTTTCTTT
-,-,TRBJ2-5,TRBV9,CASSRDLRETQYF,TGTGCCAGCAGCAGGGACTTGAGGGAGACCCAGTACTTC
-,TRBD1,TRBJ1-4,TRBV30,CAWNRGGINEKLFF,TGTGCCTGGAACAGGGGGGGGATTAATGAAAAACTGTTTTTT